Included here is one TCR beta chain sequence, with context. Methods used by the authors: Amplification with reference gene primers provided the estimates of nucleated cell counts. Profiled with immunoSEQ multiplex PCR; TCRdb holds only in-frame clones, not every one. That table gives V, J and clone size, and the DNA gave D and trimming. The table has about 260,000 clones, around 90% seen once; the top ten hold 0.85% to 0.9%. This sample is part of a study of blood T cell repertoires in COVID-19. Study-level background: COVID-19 samples collected from the United States, Italy and Spain covered acute and convalescent phases. Nucleic acid was either cDNA or gDNA, and it came from T cells, B-cell-depleted T cells, or PBMCs.

The junction had 11 bases not matched to a gene; V was cut back by 6 bases and J by 7 bases. The CDR3 contains 13 residues. The germline V gene encodes CDR1 SQVTM and CDR2 ANQGSEA. Exposed participants encountered a COVID-19 case during the 2 weeks preceding study entry. The rearrangement links TRBV29-1 to TRBJ1-2, with TRBD1 identical over 7 bases. This clonotype was sampled from a man over 45 who had been exposed to COVID-19. Source material: PBMCs or T cells enriched from blood (not recorded which). For the CDR3, the DNA is TGCAGCGTCGCTAGGGGGCGGAATAGTGGCTACACCTTC. Translation: CSVARGRNSGYTF.